These 19 T cell receptor beta chains were all obtained from the same sample, sequenced in a study of blood T cell repertoires in COVID-19. Profiled with immunoSEQ multiplex PCR; TCRdb holds only in-frame clones, not every one. The repertoire holds about 330,000 clones, roughly 87% seen once, with approximately 9.9% in the top ten. The sample comprised peripheral blood. These receptors all come from a man younger than 45 with COVID-19, enrolled during active disease.

V and J are TRBV7-2 and TRBJ2-2; TRBD1 is a possible D gene (6 bases). The CDR3 runs to 15 residues. Trimming removed 5 bases from V and 5 bases from J, with 15 bases in between. In germline, CDR1 is SGHTA, CDR2 FQGNSA. CDR3 DNA: TGTGCCAGCAGCGCCCCAGGGGTGGGAACCGGGGAGCTGTTTTTT. Translated, it gives CASSAPGVGTGELFF. Full variable domain (rest looked up from reference TRBV7-2 and TRBJ2-2): GAGVSQSPSNKVTEKGKDVELRCDPISGHTALYWYRQSLGQGLEFLIYFQGNSAPDKSGLPSDRFSAERTGGSVSTLTIQRTQQEDSAVYLCASSAPGVGTGELFFGEGSRLTVL.

The J gene is TRBJ2-3, the V gene TRBV9; the D gene is possibly TRBD2 (6 bases). CDR3 size: 15 residues. Trimming removed 0 bases at V and 2 bases at J, with 10 bases between. Germline CDR1 SGDLS, CDR2 YYNGEE. CDR3 protein: CASSVGDLDTDTQYF. CDR3 sequence (DNA): TGTGCCAGCAGCGTAGGGGACTTAGACACAGATACGCAGTATTTT.

V gene TRBV5-8 combines with J gene TRBJ2-7; TRBD1 agrees at 7 bases. The germline V gene has CDR1 SGHTS and CDR2 YDEGEE. This CDR3 is 15 amino acids long. Trimming at V came to 5 bases and at J to 0 bases, leaving 8 bases not matched to a gene. The CDR3, as DNA: TGTGCCAGCAGTGACCAGGGGGAACCCTCCTACGAGCAGTACTTC. Protein sequence: CASSDQGEPSYEQYF.

The V and J genes are TRBV18 and TRBJ2-4, with unresolved D. V was trimmed by 5 bases and J by 0 bases, leaving 11 bases between them. Germline V gene sequence: CDR1 KGHSH, CDR2 LQKENI. The CDR3 extends over 15 amino acids. CDR3 loop: CASSNSGLAKNIQYF. CDR3 bases: TGTGCCAGCTCAAACAGTGGCCTAGCCAAAAACATTCAGTACTTC.

This chain links TRBV30 with TRBJ2-5, with 7 bases that match TRBD1. The ends lost 0 bases at V and 0 bases at J; junction bases unmatched: 7. Germline CDR1 GTSNPN, CDR2 SVGIG (reference sequence). The length of the CDR3 is 16 residues. The CDR3 sequence is CAWSVDWTGNQETQYF. The CDR3 region has the DNA TGTGCCTGGAGTGTTGATTGGACAGGCAACCAAGAGACCCAGTACTTC.

As to this clone: At one end the junction does not follow the germline gene, possibly because of a read error. V and J are TRBV7-8 and TRBJ2-5, with D uncertain. The germline gives CDR1 SGHVS, CDR2 FQNEAQ. The CDR3 extends over 11 amino acids. The CDR3 nucleotides read TGTGCCAGCAGCCGACGTTGGTCGGTGGACTTC. Residues: CASSRRWSVDF.

V gene TRBV21-1 combines with J gene TRBJ1-1; TRBD1, the D gene given by the table, was not confirmed from the DNA. TRBV21-1 is listed as a pseudogene. The length of the CDR3 is 17 residues. The CDR3 nucleotides are TGTGCCAGCAGCAAAAGGGTGCGCAGGGGCCCGGACACTGAAGCTTTCTTT. As protein: CASSKRVRRGPDTEAFF.

The gene calls are TRBV28 and TRBJ2-7; TRBD1 is a possible D gene (6 bases). In germline, CDR1 is MDHEN, CDR2 SYDVKM. The V and J ends lost 4 bases and 1 base respectively, with 17 bases between them. The CDR3 spans 16 residues. The CDR3 nucleotides read TGTGCCAGCAGTTCCGGCCAGGGGAGAGGGTCCTACGAGCAGTACTTC. Translation gives CASSSGQGRGSYEQYF.

Only one count was recorded for this clone. At one end the junction does not follow the germline gene, possibly because of a read error. This chain uses TRBV10-3 with TRBJ2-1; 10 nucleotides match TRBD2. The CDR3 has 13 amino acids. Germline CDR1 and CDR2: ENHRY and SYGVKD. The CDR3 nucleotides are TGTGCCATCAATGAGCGGGAGGGCGGTGAGCAGTTCTTC. Translating gives CAINEREGGEQFF.

This sequence joins TRBV9 and TRBJ1-2, with D possibly TRBD1 on 5 matching bases. CDR3 length: 13 amino acids. Germline assignment: CDR1 SGDLS and CDR2 YYNGEE. The germline V and J ends were trimmed by 4 bases and 2 bases, with 9 bases remaining between them. The CDR3 loop reads CASSTGRNYGYTF. The CDR3 DNA is TGTGCCAGCAGCACAGGAAGAAACTATGGCTACACCTTC. Full variable domain (missing parts from reference TRBV9 and TRBJ1-2): DSGVTQTPKHLITATGQRVTLRCSPRSGDLSVYWYQQSLDQGLQFLIQYYNGEERAKGNILERFSAQQFPDLHSELNLSSLELGDSALYFCASSTGRNYGYTFGSGTRLTVV.

This rearrangement joins TRBV5-1 to TRBJ2-3, with 9 positions matching TRBD2. This CDR3 spans 18 amino acids. Trimming at V came to 1 base and at J to 1 base, leaving 10 bases not matched to a gene. Germline V gene data show CDR1 as SGHRS and CDR2 as YFSETQ. In DNA, the CDR3 is TGCGCCAGCAGCTTGAACGCGGGGGGGCGCTGGGGCACAGATACGCAGTATTTT. Residues: CASSLNAGGRWGTDTQYF. Combining the CDR3 with reference TRBV5-1 and TRBJ2-3 gives the whole variable domain KAGVTQTPRYLIKTRGQQVTLSCSPISGHRSVSWYQQTPGQGLQFLFEYFSETQRNKGNFPGRFSGRQFSNSRSEMNVSTLELGDSALYLCASSLNAGGRWGTDTQYFGPGTRLTVL.

In this sample, this clone turned up once. The rearrangement links TRBV11-2 to TRBJ2-1; perhaps TRBD1 as D (5 bases). Germline loops: CDR1 SGHAT, CDR2 FQNNGV. CDR3 size: 13 residues. Between the trimmed V and J ends, which lost 6 bases and 4 bases, there was a span of 10 bases. In DNA form, the CDR3 reads TGTGCCAGCAGTCTAGGGGCGTACAATGAGCAGTTCTTC. Its protein product is CASSLGAYNEQFF.

J is TRBJ2-1 and V is TRBV4-2, with a tentative D call TRBD1 (5 bases). Trimming took off 0 bases at V and 6 bases at J, with 12 bases between the two ends. The CDR3 is 15 amino acids. Germline V CDR1 and CDR2: LGHNA, YNFKEQ. For the CDR3, the DNA is TGTGCCAGCAGCCAAGACACAGGAGAAGGCAATGAGCAGTTCTTC. It specifies CASSQDTGEGNEQFF.

This chain joins TRBV7-9 and TRBJ2-7; maybe TRBD2 (6 bases). The V gene's germline CDR1 is SEHNR and CDR2 FQNEAQ (reference sequence). V shed 2 bases and J shed 0 bases, with 8 bases lying between them. This CDR3 has 14 residues. Written as DNA, the CDR3 is TGTGCCAGCAGCTTACGGGGGAACTCCTACGAGCAGTACTTC. It codes for CASSLRGNSYEQYF.

This sequence joins TRBV27 and TRBJ1-2; D not resolved. V lost 7 bases and J 4 bases, leaving 22 bases between the germline ends. Looked up from germline, CDR1 is MNHEY and CDR2 is SMNVEV (reference sequence). This CDR3 region has 16 residues. The CDR3 region is CASTALASRHGYGYTF. The CDR3 bases are TGTGCCAGCACCGCTCTAGCTTCAAGGCACGGCTATGGCTACACCTTC.

The J gene is TRBJ1-1, the V gene TRBV21-1; the DNA was not used to check the table's D call, TRBD1. TRBV21-1 is classified as a pseudogene. The CDR3 covers 12 residues. CDR3 bases: TGTGCCAGAAAAGGGGTAGCCACTACGGCTTTCTTT. It is translated as CARKGVATTAFF.

J is TRBJ1-2 and V is TRBV6-1; a possible D gene is TRBD1 (5 bases). This CDR3 contains 15 residues. The V gene's germline CDR1 is MNHNS and CDR2 SASEGT. Between the trimmed V and J ends, which lost 2 bases and 2 bases, there was a span of 12 bases. The CDR3 region is CASSEYRQGNYGYTF. The CDR3 coding sequence is TGTGCCAGCAGTGAATATAGGCAGGGAAACTATGGCTACACCTTC.

This chain links TRBV7-9 with TRBJ1-2; D gene uncertain. V shed 1 base and J shed 4 bases, with 13 bases lying between them. The CDR3 runs to 15 residues. CDR1 is SEHNR, CDR2 FQNEAQ, per germline (reference sequence). CDR3 in amino acids: CASSLGQNPFYGYTF. CDR3 DNA sequence: TGTGCCAGCAGCTTAGGGCAGAACCCTTTCTATGGCTACACCTTC.

The chain is built from TRBV3-1 (or the pseudogene TRBV3-2) and TRBJ2-7; 8 bases line up with TRBD1. Losses at the gene ends were 4 bases for V and 4 bases for J; bases not matched to a gene: 9. The CDR3 length is 15 residues. The V gene's germline CDR1 is LGHDT and CDR2 YNNKEL (reference sequence). CDR3 bases: TGTGCCAGCAGCCGTAGGACAGGGATATGGTACGAGCAGTACTTC. This sequence encodes CASSRRTGIWYEQYF.